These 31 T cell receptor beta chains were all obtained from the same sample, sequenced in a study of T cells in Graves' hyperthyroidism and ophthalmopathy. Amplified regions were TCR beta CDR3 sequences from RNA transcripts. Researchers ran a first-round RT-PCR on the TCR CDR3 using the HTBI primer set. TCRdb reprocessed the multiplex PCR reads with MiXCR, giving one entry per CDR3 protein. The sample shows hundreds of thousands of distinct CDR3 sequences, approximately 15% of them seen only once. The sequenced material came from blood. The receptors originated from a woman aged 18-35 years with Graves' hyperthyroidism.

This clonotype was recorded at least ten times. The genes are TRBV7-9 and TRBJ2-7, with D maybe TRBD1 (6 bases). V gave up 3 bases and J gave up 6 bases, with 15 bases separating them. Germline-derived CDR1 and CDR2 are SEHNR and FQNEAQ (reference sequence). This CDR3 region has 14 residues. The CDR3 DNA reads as TGTGCCAGCAGCTTTGGCCAGGGGAATGGCGAGCAGTACTTC. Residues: CASSFGQGNGEQYF. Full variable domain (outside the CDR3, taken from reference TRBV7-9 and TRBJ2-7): DTGVSQNPRHKITKRGQNVTFRCDPISEHNRLYWYRQTLGQGPEFLTYFQNEAQLEKSRLLSDRFSAERPKGSFSTLEIQRTEQGDSAMYLCASSFGQGNGEQYFGPGTRLTVT.

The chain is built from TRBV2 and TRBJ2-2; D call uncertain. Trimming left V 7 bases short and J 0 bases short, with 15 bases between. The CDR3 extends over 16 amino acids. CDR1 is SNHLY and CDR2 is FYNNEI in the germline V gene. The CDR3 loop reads CASTPLGQPNTGELFF. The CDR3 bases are TGTGCCAGCACACCCCTAGGGCAGCCGAACACCGGGGAGCTGTTTTTT.

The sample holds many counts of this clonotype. DNA for the CDR3: TGTGCCAGCAGTGGAGGCCCTCCCTTCTCCTACGAGCAGTACTTC. Its translation: CASSGGPPFSYEQYF. The rearrangement joins TRBV2 to TRBJ2-7, with unresolved D. The CDR3 is 15 amino acids. Germline loops: CDR1 SNHLY, CDR2 FYNNEI. Trimming took 4 bases from V and 0 from J, leaving 13 bases between them.

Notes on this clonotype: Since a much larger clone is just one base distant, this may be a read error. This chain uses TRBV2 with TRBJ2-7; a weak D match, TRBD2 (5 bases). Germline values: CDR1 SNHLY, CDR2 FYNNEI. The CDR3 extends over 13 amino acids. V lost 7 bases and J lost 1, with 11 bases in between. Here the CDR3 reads CASIAGLSYEQYF. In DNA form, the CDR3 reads TGTGCCAGCATTGCGGGTTTGTCCTACGAGCAGTACTTC. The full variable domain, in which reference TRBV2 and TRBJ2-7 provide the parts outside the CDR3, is EPEVTQTPSHQVTQMGQEVILRCVPISNHLYFYWYRQILGQKVEFLVSFYNNEISEKSEIFDDQFSVERPDGSNFTLKIRSTKLEDSAMYFCASIAGLSYEQYFGPGTRLTVT.

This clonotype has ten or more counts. CDR3 region: CAISEFKGREEKLFF. For the CDR3, the DNA is TGTGCCATCAGTGAGTTTAAGGGGCGTGAGGAAAAACTGTTTTTT. The genes are TRBV10-3 and TRBJ1-4, with D perhaps matching TRBD1 (5 bases). The ends were cut back, 1 base at V and 8 bases at J, with 14 bases in the middle. CDR3 length equals 15 residues. Germline CDR1 and CDR2: ENHRY and SYGVKD.

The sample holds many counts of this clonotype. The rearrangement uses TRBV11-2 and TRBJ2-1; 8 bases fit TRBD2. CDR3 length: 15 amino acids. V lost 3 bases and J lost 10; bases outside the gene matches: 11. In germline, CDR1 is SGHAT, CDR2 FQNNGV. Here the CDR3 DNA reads TGTGCCAGCAGCTTGATGAGCGGGAGCGATCCCGAGCAGTTCTTC. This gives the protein CASSLMSGSDPEQFF.

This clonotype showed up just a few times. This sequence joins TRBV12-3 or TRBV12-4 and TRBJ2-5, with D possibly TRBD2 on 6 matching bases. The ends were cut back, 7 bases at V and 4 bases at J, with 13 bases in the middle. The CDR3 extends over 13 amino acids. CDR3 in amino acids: CASTSRGSETQYF. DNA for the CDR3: TGTGCCAGCACCAGCCGGGGGTCAGAGACCCAGTACTTC.

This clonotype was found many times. CDR3 in DNA: TGTGCCAGCTCACCATCCAGGGGTGGGGGCAATCAGCCCCAGCATTTT. It encodes CASSPSRGGGNQPQHF. The V gene is TRBV18, the J gene TRBJ1-5, with D tentatively TRBD1 (6 bases). From germline, CDR1 is KGHSH and CDR2 LQKENI. V lost 2 bases, J lost 2 bases, and 13 bases lay in between. The CDR3 loop spans 16 amino acids.

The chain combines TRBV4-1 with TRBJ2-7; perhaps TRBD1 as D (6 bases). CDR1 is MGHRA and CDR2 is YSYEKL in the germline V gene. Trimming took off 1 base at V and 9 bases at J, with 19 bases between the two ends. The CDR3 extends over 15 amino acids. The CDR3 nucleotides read TGCGCCAGCAGCCAAGGTCCCGTCCGGGACATGCGGCAGTACTTC. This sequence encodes CASSQGPVRDMRQYF.

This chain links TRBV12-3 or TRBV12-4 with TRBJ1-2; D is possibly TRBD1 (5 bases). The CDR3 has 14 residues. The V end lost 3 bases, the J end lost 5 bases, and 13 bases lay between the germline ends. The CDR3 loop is CASSFRQGLYGYTF. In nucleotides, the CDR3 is TGTGCCAGCAGTTTCAGGCAGGGACTATATGGCTACACCTTC.

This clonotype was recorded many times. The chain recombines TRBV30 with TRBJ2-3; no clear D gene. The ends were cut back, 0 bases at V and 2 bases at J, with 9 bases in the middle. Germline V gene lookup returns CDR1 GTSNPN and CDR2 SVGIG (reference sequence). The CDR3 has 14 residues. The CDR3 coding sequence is TGTGCCTGGAGTGTTTCGACCTACACAGATACGCAGTATTTT. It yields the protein CAWSVSTYTDTQYF.

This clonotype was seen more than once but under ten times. Here the CDR3 DNA reads TGCAGTGCTAGGGGGGGGACAGGGGGCAGCTATGGCTACACCTTC. This translates into CSARGGTGGSYGYTF. This chain links TRBV20-1 with TRBJ1-2; TRBD1 agrees at 12 bases. Looked up from germline, CDR1 is DFQATT and CDR2 is SNEGSKA (reference sequence). This CDR3 is built from 15 residues. J lost 4 bases, V lost 3 bases, and 6 bases had no gene match.

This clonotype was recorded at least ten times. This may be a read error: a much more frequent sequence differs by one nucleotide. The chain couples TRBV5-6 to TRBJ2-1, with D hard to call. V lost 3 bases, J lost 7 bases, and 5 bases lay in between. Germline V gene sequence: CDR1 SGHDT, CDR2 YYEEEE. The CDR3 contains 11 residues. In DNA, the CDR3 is TGTGCCAGCAGCTACGAGAATGAGCAGTTCTTC. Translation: CASSYENEQFF.

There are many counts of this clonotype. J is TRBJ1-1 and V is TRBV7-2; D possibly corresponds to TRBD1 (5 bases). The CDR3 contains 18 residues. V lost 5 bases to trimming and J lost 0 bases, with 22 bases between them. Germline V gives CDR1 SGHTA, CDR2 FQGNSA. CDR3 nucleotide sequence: TGTGCCAGCAGCGAAAGACAGCAGGTAATGGGAATGAACACTGAAGCTTTCTTT. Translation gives CASSERQQVMGMNTEAFF. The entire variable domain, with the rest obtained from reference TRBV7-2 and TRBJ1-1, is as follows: GAGVSQSPSNKVTEKGKDVELRCDPISGHTALYWYRQSLGQGLEFLIYFQGNSAPDKSGLPSDRFSAERTGGSVSTLTIQRTQQEDSAVYLCASSERQQVMGMNTEAFFGQGTRLTVV.

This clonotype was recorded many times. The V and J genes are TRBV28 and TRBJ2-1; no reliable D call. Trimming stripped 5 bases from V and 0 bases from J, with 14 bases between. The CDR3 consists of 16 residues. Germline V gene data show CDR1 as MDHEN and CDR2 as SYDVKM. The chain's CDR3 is CASSTPTQSSYNEQFF. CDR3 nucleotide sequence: TGTGCCAGCAGTACCCCGACTCAAAGCTCCTACAATGAGCAGTTCTTC. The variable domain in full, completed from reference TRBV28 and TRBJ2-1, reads DVKVTQSSRYLVKRTGEKVFLECVQDMDHENMFWYRQDPGLGLRLIYFSYDVKMKEKGDIPEGYSVSREKKERFSLILESASTNQTSMYLCASSTPTQSSYNEQFFGPGTRLTVL.

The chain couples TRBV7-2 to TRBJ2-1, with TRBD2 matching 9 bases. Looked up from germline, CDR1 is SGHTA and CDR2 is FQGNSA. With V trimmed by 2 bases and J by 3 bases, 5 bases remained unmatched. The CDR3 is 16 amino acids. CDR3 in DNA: TGTGCCAGCAGCTTAATTGGACTAGCGCACTACAATGAGCAGTTCTTC. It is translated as CASSLIGLAHYNEQFF.

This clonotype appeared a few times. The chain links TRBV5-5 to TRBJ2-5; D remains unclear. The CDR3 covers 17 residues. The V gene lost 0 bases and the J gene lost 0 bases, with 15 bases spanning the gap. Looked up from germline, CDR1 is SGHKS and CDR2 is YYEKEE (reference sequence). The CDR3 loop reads CASSLDTPMKYQETQYF. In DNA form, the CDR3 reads TGTGCCAGCAGCTTGGATACCCCGATGAAGTACCAAGAGACCCAGTACTTC.

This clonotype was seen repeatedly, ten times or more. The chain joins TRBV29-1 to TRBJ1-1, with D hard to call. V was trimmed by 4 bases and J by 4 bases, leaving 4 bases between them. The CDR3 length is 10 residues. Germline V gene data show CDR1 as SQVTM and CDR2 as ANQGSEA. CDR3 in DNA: TGCAGCGTTGGAATCACTGAAGCTTTCTTT. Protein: CSVGITEAFF.

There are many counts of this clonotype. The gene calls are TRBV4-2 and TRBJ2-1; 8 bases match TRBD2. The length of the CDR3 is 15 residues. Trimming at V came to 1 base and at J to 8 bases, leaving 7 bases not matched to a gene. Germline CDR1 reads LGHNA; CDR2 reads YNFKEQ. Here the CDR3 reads CASSQGTAGVYEQFF. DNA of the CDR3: TGTGCCAGCAGCCAAGGTACAGCGGGAGTGTATGAGCAGTTCTTC.

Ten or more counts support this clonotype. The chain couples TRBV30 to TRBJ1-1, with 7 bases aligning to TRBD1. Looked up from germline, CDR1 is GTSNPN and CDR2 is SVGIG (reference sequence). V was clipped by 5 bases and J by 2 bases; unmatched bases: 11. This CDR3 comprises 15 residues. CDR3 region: CAWVLYRTGNTEAFF. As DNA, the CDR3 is TGTGCCTGGGTTCTCTACCGGACAGGTAACACTGAAGCTTTCTTT.

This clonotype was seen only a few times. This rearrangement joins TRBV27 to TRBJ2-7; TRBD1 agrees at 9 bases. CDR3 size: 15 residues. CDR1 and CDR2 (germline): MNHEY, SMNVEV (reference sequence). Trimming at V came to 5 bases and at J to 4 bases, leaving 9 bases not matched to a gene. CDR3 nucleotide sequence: TGTGCCAGCAGTCGAAGCATGACAGGGGGATACGAGCAGTACTTC. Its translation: CASSRSMTGGYEQYF.

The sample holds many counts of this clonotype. The CDR3 nucleotides are TGCAGTGCTAGAGATACCCCCCTTGAGGATACGCAGTATTTT. Translated: CSARDTPLEDTQYF. The rearrangement joins TRBV20-1 to TRBJ2-3; D uncertain. Germline V gene data show CDR1 as DFQATT and CDR2 as SNEGSKA (reference sequence). This CDR3 has 14 residues. V lost 0 bases and J lost 6, with 13 bases in between.

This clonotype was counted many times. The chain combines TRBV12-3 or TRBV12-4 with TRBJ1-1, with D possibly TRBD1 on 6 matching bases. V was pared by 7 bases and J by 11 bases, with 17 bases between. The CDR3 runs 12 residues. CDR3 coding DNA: TGTGCCAGCAACCCCGGGACAAATCTTGCTTTCTTT. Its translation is CASNPGTNLAFF.

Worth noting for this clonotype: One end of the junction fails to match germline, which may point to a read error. CDR3 region: CASSQVRESGSVGPGELFF. The CDR3 nucleotides read TGCGCCAGCAGCCAAGTACGAGAGAGCGGATCGGTTGGCCCGGGGGAACTGTTTTTT. This chain connects TRBV4-1 to TRBJ2-2; maybe TRBD2 (6 bases). CDR1 and CDR2 from the germline V gene are MGHRA and YSYEKL. The CDR3 has 19 residues.

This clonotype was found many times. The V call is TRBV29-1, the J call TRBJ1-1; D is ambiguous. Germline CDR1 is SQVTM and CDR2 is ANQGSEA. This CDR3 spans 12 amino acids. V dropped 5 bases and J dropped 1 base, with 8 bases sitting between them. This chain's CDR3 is CSVRRANTEAFF. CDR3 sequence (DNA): TGCAGCGTTCGACGAGCGAACACTGAAGCTTTCTTT.

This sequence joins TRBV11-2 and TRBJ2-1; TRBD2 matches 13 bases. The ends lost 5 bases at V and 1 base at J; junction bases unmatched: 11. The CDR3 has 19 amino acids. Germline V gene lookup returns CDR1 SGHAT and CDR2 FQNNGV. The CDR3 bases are TGTGCCAGCAGCGTATCGGGACTAGCGGGAAGGCGGTCCTACAATGAGCAGTTCTTC. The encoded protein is CASSVSGLAGRRSYNEQFF. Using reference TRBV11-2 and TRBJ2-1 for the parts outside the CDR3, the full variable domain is EAGVAQSPRYKIIEKRQSVAFWCNPISGHATLYWYQQILGQGPKLLIQFQNNGVVDDSQLPKDRFSAERLKGVDSTLKIQPAKLEDSAVYLCASSVSGLAGRRSYNEQFFGPGTRLTVL.

CDR3 nucleotide sequence: TGTGCCAGCAGTTTATACGCTAGCGGGTCCCAAGAGACCCAGTACTTC. Protein sequence: CASSLYASGSQETQYF. The rearrangement joins TRBV28 to TRBJ2-5, with TRBD2 matching 8 bases. J lost 1 base, V lost 1 base, and 5 bases had no gene match. The germline V gene encodes CDR1 MDHEN and CDR2 SYDVKM. The CDR3 is 16 residues long.

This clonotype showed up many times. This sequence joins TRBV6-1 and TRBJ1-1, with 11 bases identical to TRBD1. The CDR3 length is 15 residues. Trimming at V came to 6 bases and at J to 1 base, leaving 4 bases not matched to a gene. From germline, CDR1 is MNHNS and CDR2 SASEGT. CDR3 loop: CASRRDRGWNTEAFF. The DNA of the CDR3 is TGTGCCAGCAGGCGGGACAGGGGGTGGAACACTGAAGCTTTCTTT.

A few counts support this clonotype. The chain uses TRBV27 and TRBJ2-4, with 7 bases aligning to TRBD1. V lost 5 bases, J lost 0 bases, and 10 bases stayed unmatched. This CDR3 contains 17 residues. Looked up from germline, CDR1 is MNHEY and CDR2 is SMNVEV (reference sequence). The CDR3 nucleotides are TGTGCCAGCAGTGCCTCACAGGGGTTCATAGCCAAAAACATTCAGTACTTC. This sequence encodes CASSASQGFIAKNIQYF.

The CDR3, as DNA: TGCAGTGCTAGAGGATTGGGACAGGGCAAAACCGCGAACACCGGGGAGCTGTTTTTT. Protein product: CSARGLGQGKTANTGELFF. The chain links TRBV20-1 to TRBJ2-2; 9 bases agree with TRBD1. Trimming took 1 base from V and 0 from J; bases not matched to a gene: 12. Germline values: CDR1 DFQATT, CDR2 SNEGSKA (reference sequence). This CDR3 is 19 amino acids long.

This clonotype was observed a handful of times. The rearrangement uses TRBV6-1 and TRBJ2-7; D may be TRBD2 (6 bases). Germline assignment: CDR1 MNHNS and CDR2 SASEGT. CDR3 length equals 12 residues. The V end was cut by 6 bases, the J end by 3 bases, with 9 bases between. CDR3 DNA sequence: TGTGCCAGCAGCCGACTAGTCTACGAGCAGTACTTC. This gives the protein CASSRLVYEQYF.